This T cell receptor beta chain stems from a study of shared clonotypes between healthy human individuals. Study as a whole: Serving as donors were two women and a few men, whose ages spanned 18 to 49.

Profiling relied on immunoSEQ multiplex PCR, and the TCRdb table lists in-frame clones only, not all of them. The table has 2 million to 2.5 million clones, under 95% seen once; the top ten hold approximately 1.7%. Germline V gives CDR1 SGHTA, CDR2 FQGNSA. The V gene lost 7 bases and the J gene lost 6 bases, with 13 bases spanning the gap. This CDR3 is built from 13 residues. The naive CD8 subset, CD45RO-negative cells positively selected for CCR7, excluded terminally differentiated effector memory CD45RA+ cells. The TCR comes from a man aged 18 to 30 in good health. Some clones in this sample may be carry-over from other donors' samples. The specimen was naive CD8+ T cells from PBMCs. The chain joins TRBV7-2 to TRBJ2-1, with D possibly TRBD2 on 5 matching bases. DNA of the CDR3: TGTGCCAGCACCATAGGACTGGCCAATGAGCAGTTCTTC. Translation: CASTIGLANEQFF.